The sequence of this T cell receptor beta chain was determined in a study of blood T cell repertoires in COVID-19. Across the whole study: The study drew acute and convalescent COVID-19 samples from the United States, Italy and Spain. Nucleic acid was either cDNA or gDNA, and it came from T cells, B-cell-depleted T cells, or PBMCs.

Original analysis: How many nucleated cells were present was estimated from reference gene primer amplification. Method: immunoSEQ multiplex PCR; TCRdb's copy keeps in-frame clones and lacks some. For V, J and clone size, that table is used; D and trimming come from the DNA. The table shows a few hundred thousand clones, with 85% to 90% occurring only once. CDR1 is MGHDK and CDR2 is SYGVNS in the germline V gene. There are 17 residues in the CDR3. With 5 bases clipped from V and 0 bases from J, the junction kept 11 bases outside the gene matches. A single count supports this clone. The sequenced sample consisted of peripheral blood. This TCR was recovered from a man younger than 40 with acute or convalescent COVID-19. This chain connects TRBV25-1 to TRBJ2-7; 9 bases align to TRBD2. CDR3 in DNA: TGTGCCAGCAGTCCTACCCCGCTAGCGGGGCTCTCCTACGAGCAGTACTTC. Translating it yields CASSPTPLAGLSYEQYF.